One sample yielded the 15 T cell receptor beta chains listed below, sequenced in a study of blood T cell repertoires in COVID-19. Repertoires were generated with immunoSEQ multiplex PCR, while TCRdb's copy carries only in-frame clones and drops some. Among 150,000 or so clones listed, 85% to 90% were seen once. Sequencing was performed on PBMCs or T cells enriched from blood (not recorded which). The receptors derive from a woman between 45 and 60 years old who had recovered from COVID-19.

As DNA, the CDR3 is TGCGCCAGCAGCCAATTGACAGGGAGGTACGAGCAGTACTTC. Translating gives CASSQLTGRYEQYF. V gene TRBV4-3 combines with J gene TRBJ2-7; D may be TRBD1 (7 bases). The V gene's germline CDR1 is LGHNA and CDR2 YSLEER. With 2 bases removed from V and 4 bases from J, the gap between germline ends came to 12 bases. The length of the CDR3 is 14 residues.

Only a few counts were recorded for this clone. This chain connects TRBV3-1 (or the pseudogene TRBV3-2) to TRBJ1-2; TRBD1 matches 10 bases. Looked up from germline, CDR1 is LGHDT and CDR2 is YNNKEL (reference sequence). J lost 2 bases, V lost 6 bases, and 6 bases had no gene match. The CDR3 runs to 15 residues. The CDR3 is CASSSGQGLNYGYTF. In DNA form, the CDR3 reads TGTGCCAGCAGTTCGGGACAGGGGCTAAACTATGGCTACACCTTC.

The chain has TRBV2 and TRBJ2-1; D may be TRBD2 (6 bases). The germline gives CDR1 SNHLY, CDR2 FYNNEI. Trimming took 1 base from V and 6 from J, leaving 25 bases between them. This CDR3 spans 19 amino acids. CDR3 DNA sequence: TGTGCCAGCAGTGAAGATGGGGGGATCTTAGTTCTCCCTCCCAATGAGCAGTTCTTC. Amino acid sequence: CASSEDGGILVLPPNEQFF.

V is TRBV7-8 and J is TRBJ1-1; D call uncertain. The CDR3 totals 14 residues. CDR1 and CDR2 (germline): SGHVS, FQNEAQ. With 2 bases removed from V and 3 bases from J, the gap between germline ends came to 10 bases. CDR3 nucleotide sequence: TGTGCCAGCAGCTTAACGACATTTCACACTGAAGCTTTCTTT. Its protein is CASSLTTFHTEAFF.

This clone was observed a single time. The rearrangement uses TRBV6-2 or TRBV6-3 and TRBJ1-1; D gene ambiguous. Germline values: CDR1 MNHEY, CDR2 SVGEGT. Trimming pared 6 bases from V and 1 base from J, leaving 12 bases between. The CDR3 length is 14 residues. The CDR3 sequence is CASSVTLGNTEAFF. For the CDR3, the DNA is TGTGCCAGCAGCGTGACCCTAGGGAACACTGAAGCTTTCTTT.

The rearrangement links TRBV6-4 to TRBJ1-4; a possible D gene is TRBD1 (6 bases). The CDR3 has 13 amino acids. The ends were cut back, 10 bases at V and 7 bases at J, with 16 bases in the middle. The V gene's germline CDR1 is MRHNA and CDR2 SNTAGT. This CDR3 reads CATIGRGSEKLFF. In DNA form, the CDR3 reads TGTGCCACCATAGGAAGGGGGAGTGAAAAACTGTTTTTT.

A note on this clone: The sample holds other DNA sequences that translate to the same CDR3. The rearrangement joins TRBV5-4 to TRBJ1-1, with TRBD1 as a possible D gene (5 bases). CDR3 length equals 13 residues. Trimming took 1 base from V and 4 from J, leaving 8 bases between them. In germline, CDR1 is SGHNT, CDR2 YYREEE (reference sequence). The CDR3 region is CASSLPGGTEAFF. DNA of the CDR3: TGTGCCAGCAGCTTGCCGGGGGGCACTGAAGCTTTCTTT.

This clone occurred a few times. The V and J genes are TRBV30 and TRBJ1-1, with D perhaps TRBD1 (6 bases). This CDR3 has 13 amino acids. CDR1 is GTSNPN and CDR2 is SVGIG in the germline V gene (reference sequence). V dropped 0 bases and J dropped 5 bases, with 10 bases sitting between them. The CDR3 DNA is TGTGCCTGGAGTGTACAGGGTCGGACTGAAGCTTTCTTT. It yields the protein CAWSVQGRTEAFF. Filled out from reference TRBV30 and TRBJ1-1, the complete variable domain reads SQTIHQWPATLVQPVGSPLSLECTVEGTSNPNLYWYRQAAGRGLQLLFYSVGIGQISSEVPQNLSASRPQDRQFILSSKKLLLSDSGFYLCAWSVQGRTEAFFGQGTRLTVV.

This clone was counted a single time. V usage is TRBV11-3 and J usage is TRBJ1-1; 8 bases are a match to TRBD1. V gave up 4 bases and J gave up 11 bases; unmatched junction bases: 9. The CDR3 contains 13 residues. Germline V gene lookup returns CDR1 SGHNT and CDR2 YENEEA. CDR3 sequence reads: CASSSGQGGGAFF. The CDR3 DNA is TGTGCCAGCAGCTCAGGACAGGGAGGTGGGGCTTTCTTT.

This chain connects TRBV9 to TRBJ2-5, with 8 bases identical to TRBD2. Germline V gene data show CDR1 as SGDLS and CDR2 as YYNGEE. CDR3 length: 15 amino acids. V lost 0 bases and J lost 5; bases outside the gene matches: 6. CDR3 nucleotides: TGTGCCAGCAGCGTAGAGCCTAGCGGGCTGGAGACCCAGTACTTC. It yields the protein CASSVEPSGLETQYF.

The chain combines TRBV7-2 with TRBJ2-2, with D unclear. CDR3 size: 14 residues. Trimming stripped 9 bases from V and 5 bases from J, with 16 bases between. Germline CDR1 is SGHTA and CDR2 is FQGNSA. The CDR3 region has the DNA TGTGCCAGTATCCGGATAGCTGGGACCGGGGAGCTGTTTTTT. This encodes CASIRIAGTGELFF.

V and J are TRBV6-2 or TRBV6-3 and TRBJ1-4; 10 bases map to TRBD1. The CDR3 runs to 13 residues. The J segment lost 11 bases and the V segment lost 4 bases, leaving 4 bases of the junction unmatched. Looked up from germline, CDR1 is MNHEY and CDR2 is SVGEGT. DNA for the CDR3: TGTGCCAGCAGTTCGACAGGGGGCAAGAAACTGTTTTTT. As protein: CASSSTGGKKLFF.

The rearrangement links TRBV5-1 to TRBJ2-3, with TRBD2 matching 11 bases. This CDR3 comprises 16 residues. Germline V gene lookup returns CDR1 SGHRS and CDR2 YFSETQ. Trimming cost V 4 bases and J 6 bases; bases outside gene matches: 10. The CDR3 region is CASSLDSGGAGDTQYF. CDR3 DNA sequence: TGCGCCAGCAGCCTCGATAGCGGGGGGGCCGGGGATACGCAGTATTTT.

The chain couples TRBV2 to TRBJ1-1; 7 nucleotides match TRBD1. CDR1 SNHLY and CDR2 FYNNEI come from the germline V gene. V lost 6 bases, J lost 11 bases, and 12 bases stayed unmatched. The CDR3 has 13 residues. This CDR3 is CASSAGQLSGAFF. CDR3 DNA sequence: TGTGCCAGCAGCGCGGGACAGTTGAGTGGGGCTTTCTTT.

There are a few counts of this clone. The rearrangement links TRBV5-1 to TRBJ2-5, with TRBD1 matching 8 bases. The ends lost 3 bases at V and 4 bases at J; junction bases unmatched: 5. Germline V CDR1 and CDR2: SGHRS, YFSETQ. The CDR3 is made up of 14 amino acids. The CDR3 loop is CASSSGQGRETQYF. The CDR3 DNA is TGCGCCAGCAGCTCCGGACAGGGACGAGAGACCCAGTACTTC.